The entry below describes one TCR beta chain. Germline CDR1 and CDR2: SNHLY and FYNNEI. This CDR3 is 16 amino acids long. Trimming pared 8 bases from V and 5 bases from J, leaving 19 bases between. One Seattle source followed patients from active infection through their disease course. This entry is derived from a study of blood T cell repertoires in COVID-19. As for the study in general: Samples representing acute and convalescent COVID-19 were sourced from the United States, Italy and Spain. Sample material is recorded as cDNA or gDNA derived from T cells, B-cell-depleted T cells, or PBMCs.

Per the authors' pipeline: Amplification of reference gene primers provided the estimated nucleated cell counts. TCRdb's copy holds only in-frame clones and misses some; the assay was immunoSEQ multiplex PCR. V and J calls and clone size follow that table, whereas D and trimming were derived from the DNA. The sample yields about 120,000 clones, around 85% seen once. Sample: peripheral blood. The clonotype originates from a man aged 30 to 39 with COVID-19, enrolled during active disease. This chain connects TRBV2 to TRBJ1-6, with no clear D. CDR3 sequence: CASLNLGLANNSPLHF. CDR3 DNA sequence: TGTGCCAGCCTAAACCTAGGACTTGCCAATAATTCACCCCTCCACTTT.